A single sample is the source of the 16 T cell receptor beta chains below, sequenced in a study of cytomegalovirus exposure and HLA in healthy donors (dated by TCRdb to 2016 to 2017). Libraries came from the immunoSEQ multiplex PCR assay. For the multiplex PCR, a mixture combining 60 forward primers for TCR Vbeta segments and 13 reverse primers for TCR Jbeta segments was used. Not all clones reach the TCRdb copy of this immuneACCESS table, which keeps in-frame sequences only. Checked studies attribute under half of the gap to unresolved V genes and leave the rest unexplained. This sample has under 200,000 clones in its table, and about four fifths of those were observed once. Roughly 1.5% of the sample lies in the top ten. Sequencing was performed on PBMCs. These TCRs come from a woman between 18 and 29 years old in good health and CMV-seronegative.

The genes are TRBV19 and TRBJ2-3; TRBD2 agrees at 7 bases. The junction had 12 bases not matched to a gene; V was cut back by 9 bases and J by 0 bases. Germline CDR1 is LNHDA and CDR2 is SQIVND (reference sequence). This CDR3 is 16 amino acids long. The CDR3, as DNA: TGTGCCAGCGGGACTGGGAGGGACCGAAGCACAGATACGCAGTATTTT. Translation: CASGTGRDRSTDTQYF.

The table lists this clone with a count of one. The rearrangement joins TRBV20-1 to TRBJ2-3, with TRBD2 as a possible D gene (5 bases). Germline CDR1 reads DFQATT; CDR2 reads SNEGSKA (reference sequence). This CDR3 is 11 amino acids long. The V and J ends lost 3 bases and 10 bases respectively, with 11 bases between them. The CDR3 protein is CSASPSMPQYF. CDR3 nucleotides: TGCAGTGCTAGTCCTAGCATGCCGCAGTATTTT.

The CDR3 loop is CASSYSGQGNQPQHF. CDR3 nucleotide sequence: TGTGCCAGCAGTTACTCCGGACAGGGCAATCAGCCCCAGCATTTT. The genes are TRBV6-5 and TRBJ1-5; 7 nucleotides line up with TRBD1. The CDR3 spans 15 residues. V was clipped by 0 bases and J by 2 bases; unmatched bases: 1. Germline-derived CDR1 and CDR2 are MNHEY and SVGAGI.

CDR3 nucleotide sequence: TGCGCCAGCAGCTCTCACGGAGGGACTCAAGAGACCCAGTACTTC. This codes for CASSSHGGTQETQYF. J is TRBJ2-5 and V is TRBV4-3, with D tentatively TRBD2 (6 bases). This CDR3 is built from 15 residues. Trimming shortened V by 5 bases and J by 2 bases, and 15 bases separated the two germline ends. Germline V gene lookup returns CDR1 LGHNA and CDR2 YSLEER.

The V call is TRBV28, the J call TRBJ2-4; 7 bases are a match to TRBD1. CDR3 length: 14 amino acids. V trimming: 9 bases; J trimming: 0 bases; junction bases outside the gene matches: 5. CDR1 MDHEN and CDR2 SYDVKM come from the germline V gene. The CDR3 protein is CASLRDRAKNIQYF. CDR3 nucleotide sequence: TGTGCCAGTTTGAGGGACAGAGCCAAAAACATTCAGTACTTC.

This chain uses TRBV21-1 with TRBJ1-5; the tabulated D call, TRBD1, remains unverified against the DNA. TRBV21-1 is given as a pseudogene. The CDR3 spans 18 residues. CDR3 DNA sequence: TGTGCCAGCAGCAAAGATGGCCGCAAGACAGCTAGCAATCAGCCCCAGCATTTT. Translated, it gives CASSKDGRKTASNQPQHF.

The chain has TRBV28 and TRBJ1-3; 7 bases line up with TRBD1. Trimming took 6 bases from V and 4 from J; bases not matched to a gene: 9. CDR3 size: 15 residues. In germline, CDR1 is MDHEN, CDR2 SYDVKM. This CDR3 reads CASRLDRAGGNTIYF. Written as DNA, the CDR3 is TGTGCCAGCAGACTTGACAGGGCTGGCGGAAACACCATATATTTT.

This chain connects TRBV9 to TRBJ1-2; 9 nucleotides agree with TRBD1. Germline CDR1 is SGDLS and CDR2 is YYNGEE. V shed 0 bases and J 4 bases; nucleotides not matched to a gene: 7. The CDR3 is made up of 16 amino acids. CDR3 loop: CASSVVTGGASYGYTF. CDR3 nucleotides: TGTGCCAGCAGCGTAGTCACAGGGGGCGCCTCCTATGGCTACACCTTC.

In this sample, this clone turned up once. V usage is TRBV21-1 and J usage is TRBJ2-7; the table's D call, TRBD1, was not checked against the DNA. TRBV21-1 corresponds to a pseudogene. The CDR3 is 15 amino acids. CDR3 sequence reads: CASSGPDRTSREQYV. As DNA, the CDR3 is TGTGCCAGCAGCGGACCCGACAGGACCAGCAGAGAGCAGTACGTC.

This clone was observed a single time. This rearrangement joins TRBV19 to TRBJ2-7; 9 bases map to TRBD2. The CDR3 is 14 residues long. V lost 4 bases, J lost 2 bases, and 3 bases stayed unmatched. Germline-derived CDR1 and CDR2 are LNHDA and SQIVND (reference sequence). CDR3 DNA sequence: TGTGCCAGTAGTAACGTAGCGGGAGCCTACGAGCAGTACTTC. This sequence encodes CASSNVAGAYEQYF.

The CDR3: CASSPSRGAGYEQYF. DNA of the CDR3: TGTGCCAGCAGCCCTTCTCGGGGGGCTGGTTACGAGCAGTACTTC. V is TRBV28 and J is TRBJ2-7, with D possibly TRBD2 on 7 matching bases. The CDR3 covers 15 residues. The germline V gene has CDR1 MDHEN and CDR2 SYDVKM. V lost 6 bases to trimming and J lost 4 bases, with 19 bases between them.

This chain uses TRBV5-5 with TRBJ2-7, with D possibly matching TRBD1 (5 bases). CDR3 size: 15 residues. Germline V gene lookup returns CDR1 SGHKS and CDR2 YYEKEE (reference sequence). The V gene lost 2 bases and the J gene lost 2 bases, with 14 bases spanning the gap. CDR3 sequence: CASSFWSGSPYEQYF. CDR3 sequence (DNA): TGTGCCAGCAGCTTCTGGTCAGGGTCCCCCTACGAGCAGTACTTC.

V and J are TRBV15 and TRBJ2-4; weak D call: TRBD1 (6 bases). CDR3 size: 13 residues. V lost 0 bases and J 8 bases, leaving 8 bases between the germline ends. Germline CDR1 LNHNV, CDR2 YYDKDF (reference sequence). The CDR3 is CATSREQGDIQYF. The DNA for the CDR3 is TGTGCCACCAGCAGAGAACAGGGTGACATTCAGTACTTC. Together with reference TRBV15 and TRBJ2-4, the CDR3 gives the full variable domain: DAMVIQNPRYQVTQFGKPVTLSCSQTLNHNVMYWYQQKSSQAPKLLFHYYDKDFNNEADTPDNFQSRRPNTSFCFLDIRSPGLGDTAMYLCATSREQGDIQYFGAGTRLSVL.

The chain is built from TRBV5-1 and TRBJ2-7, with 11 bases that match TRBD1. The CDR3 consists of 16 residues. With 5 bases clipped from V and 5 bases from J, the junction kept 12 bases outside the gene matches. Germline V gives CDR1 SGHRS, CDR2 YFSETQ. The CDR3 DNA reads TGCGCCAGCAGACGGGATAGGACAGGGGGCCTCGACGAGCAGTACTTC. Protein product: CASRRDRTGGLDEQYF.

J is TRBJ2-1 and V is TRBV9, with 8 bases fitting TRBD1. The V gene end was trimmed by 4 bases and the J gene end by 2 bases; junction bases not matched to a gene: 5. Germline V gene lookup returns CDR1 SGDLS and CDR2 YYNGEE. The CDR3 contains 15 residues. CDR3 nucleotide sequence: TGTGCCAGCAGCTCTCGACAGGGGCCCTACAATGAGCAGTTCTTC. This gives the protein CASSSRQGPYNEQFF.

The rearrangement links TRBV21-1 to TRBJ2-7; TRBD1 is taken as the D call from the table, unchecked against the DNA. TRBV21-1 is a documented pseudogene. This CDR3 has 17 residues. As DNA, the CDR3 is TGTGCCAGAGGGGACAGGGAATATCACCCAGGTTCCTACGAGCAGTACGTC. It translates to CARGDREYHPGSYEQYV.